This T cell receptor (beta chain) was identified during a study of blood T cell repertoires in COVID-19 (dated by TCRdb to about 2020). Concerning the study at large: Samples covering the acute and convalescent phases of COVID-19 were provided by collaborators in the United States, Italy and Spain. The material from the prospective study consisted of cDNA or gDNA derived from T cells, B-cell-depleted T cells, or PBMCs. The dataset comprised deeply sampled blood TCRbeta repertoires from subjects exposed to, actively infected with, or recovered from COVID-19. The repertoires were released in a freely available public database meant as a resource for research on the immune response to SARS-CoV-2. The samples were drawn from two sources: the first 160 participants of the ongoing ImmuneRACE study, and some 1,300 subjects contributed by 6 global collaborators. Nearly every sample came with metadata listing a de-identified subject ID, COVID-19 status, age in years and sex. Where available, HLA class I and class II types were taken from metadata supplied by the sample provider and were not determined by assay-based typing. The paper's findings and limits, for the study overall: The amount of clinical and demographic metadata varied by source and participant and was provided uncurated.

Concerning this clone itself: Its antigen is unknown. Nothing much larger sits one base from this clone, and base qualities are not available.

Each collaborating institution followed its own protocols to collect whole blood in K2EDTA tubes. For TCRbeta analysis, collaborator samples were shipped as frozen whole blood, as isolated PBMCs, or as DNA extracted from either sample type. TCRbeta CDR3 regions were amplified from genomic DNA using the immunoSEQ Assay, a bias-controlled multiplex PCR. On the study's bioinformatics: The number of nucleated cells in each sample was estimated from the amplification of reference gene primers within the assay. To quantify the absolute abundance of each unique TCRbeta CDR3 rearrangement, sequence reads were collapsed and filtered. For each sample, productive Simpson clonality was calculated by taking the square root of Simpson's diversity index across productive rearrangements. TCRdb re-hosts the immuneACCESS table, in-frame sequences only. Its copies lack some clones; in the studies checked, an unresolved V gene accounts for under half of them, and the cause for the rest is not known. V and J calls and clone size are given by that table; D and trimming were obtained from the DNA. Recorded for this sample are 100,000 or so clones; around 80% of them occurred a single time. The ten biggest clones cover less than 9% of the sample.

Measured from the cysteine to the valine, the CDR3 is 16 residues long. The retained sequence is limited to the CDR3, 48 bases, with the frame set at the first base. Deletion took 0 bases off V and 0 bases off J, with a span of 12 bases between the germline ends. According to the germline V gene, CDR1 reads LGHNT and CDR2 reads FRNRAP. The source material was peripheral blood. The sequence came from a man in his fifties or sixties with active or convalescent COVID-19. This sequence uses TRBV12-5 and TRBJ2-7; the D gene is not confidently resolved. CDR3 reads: CASGLVLAESSYEQYV. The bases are TGTGCTAGTGGTTTGGTACTGGCGGAGAGCTCCTACGAGCAGTACGTC.